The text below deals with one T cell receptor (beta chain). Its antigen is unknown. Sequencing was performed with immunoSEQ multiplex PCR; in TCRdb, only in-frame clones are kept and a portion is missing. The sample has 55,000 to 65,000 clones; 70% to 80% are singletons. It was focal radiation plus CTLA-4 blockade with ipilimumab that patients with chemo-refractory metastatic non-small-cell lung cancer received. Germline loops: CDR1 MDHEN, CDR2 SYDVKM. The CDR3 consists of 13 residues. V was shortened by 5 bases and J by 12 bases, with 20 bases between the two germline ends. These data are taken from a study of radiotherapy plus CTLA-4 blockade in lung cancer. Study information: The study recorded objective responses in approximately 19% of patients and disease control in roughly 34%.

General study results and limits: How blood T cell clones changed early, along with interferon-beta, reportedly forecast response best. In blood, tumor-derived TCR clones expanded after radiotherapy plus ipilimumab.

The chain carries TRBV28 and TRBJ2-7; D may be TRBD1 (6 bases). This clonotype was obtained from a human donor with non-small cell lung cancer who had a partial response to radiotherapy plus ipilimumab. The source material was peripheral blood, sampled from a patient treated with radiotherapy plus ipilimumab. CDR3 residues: CASSTGTSNDWYF. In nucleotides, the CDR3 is TGTGCCAGCAGTACCGGGACATCTAACGATTGGTACTTC. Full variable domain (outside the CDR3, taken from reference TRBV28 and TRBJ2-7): DVKVTQSSRYLVKRTGEKVFLECVQDMDHENMFWYRQDPGLGLRLIYFSYDVKMKEKGDIPEGYSVSREKKERFSLILESASTNQTSMYLCASSTGTSNDWYFGPGTRLTVT.